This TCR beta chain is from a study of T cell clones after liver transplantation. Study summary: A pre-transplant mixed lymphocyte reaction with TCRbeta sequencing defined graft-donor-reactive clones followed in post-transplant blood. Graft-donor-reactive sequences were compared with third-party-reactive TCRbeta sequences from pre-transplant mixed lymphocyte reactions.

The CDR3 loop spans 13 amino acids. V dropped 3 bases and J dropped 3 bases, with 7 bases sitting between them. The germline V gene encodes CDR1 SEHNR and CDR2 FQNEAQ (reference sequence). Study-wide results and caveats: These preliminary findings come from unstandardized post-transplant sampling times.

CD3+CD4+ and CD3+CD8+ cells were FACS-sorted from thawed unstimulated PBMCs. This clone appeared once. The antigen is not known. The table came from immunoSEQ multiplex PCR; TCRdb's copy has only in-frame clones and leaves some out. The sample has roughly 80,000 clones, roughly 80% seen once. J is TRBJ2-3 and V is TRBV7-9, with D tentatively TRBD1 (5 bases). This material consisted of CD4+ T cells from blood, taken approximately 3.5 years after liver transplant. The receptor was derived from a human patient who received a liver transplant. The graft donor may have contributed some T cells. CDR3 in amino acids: CASSFQGTDTQYF. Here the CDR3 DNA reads TGTGCCAGCAGCTTCCAGGGTACAGATACGCAGTATTTT.